This TCR beta chain comes out of a study of T cell repertoires in cytomegalovirus infection (dated by TCRdb to between 2019 and 2020). Context from the whole study: Peptide stimulations targeted recently identified HLA-C-restricted CMV epitopes, whose presentation resists viral immunomodulation, together with well-studied HLA-B-restricted epitopes. Donor HLA type was relevant to the analysis, as public TCR beta signatures indicated carriage of CMV infection together with the matching HLA type. General study outcomes and caveats: In both this cohort and an independent cohort of more than 350 donors, the cumulative frequency of public TCR beta family members distinguished carriers of CMV infection plus the relevant HLA type. In the ex vivo response, HLA-C-restricted CMV-specific TCR beta clonotypes were dominant, and in two of eight donors the single most frequent clonotype came from this HLA-C-restricted group.

Interpreted using the paper, the treatment or condition label stands for: in vitro stimulation with specific CMV peptide epitopes to enrich CMV-specific T cells. Notes on this clonotype: Its antigen has not been determined. No base-level quality is on record; no much larger clone is a single base apart.

TCRdb shows the sequencer as Illumina HiSeq 1500. Using fastp at Q25 and MiXCR, TCRdb reprocessed the public reads and kept productive beta chains. Rows merge per CDR3 protein into single entries with the most common DNA and genes. This sample lists about 220,000 distinct CDR3 sequences; 35% to 40% were detected once. Roughly three fifths of the sample is taken by the ten largest. A distance of 10 bases separates the germline ends of V and J, which lose 5 bases and 0 bases respectively. CDR1 and CDR2 were assigned from the germline V gene as MDHEN and SYDVKM. Including the terminal cysteine and phenylalanine, the CDR3 comprises 15 residues. Only the CDR3 region is kept as DNA, spanning 45 bases read in frame from base 1.

Recombination linked TRBV28 to TRBJ2-2, with the D gene not clear enough to name. The TCR originated in a human donor in good health (CMV status not recorded). Some clones in this sample may be carry-over from other donors' samples. The sequencing used CD8+ T cells from cultured PBMCs, collected from culture after CMV antigen stimulation. The DNA is as follows: TGTGCCAGCAGTACCCGACGGGCGAACACCGGGGAGCTGTTTTTT. This is translated as CASSTRRANTGELFF.